These T cell receptor beta chains were read from a single sample in a study of cytotoxic CD8 clonotypes in ibrutinib-treated CLL. Libraries were prepared by immunoSEQ multiplex PCR; TCRdb keeps only in-frame clonotypes and omits some of them. The data show 40,000 or so clones, about 70% seen once. The sequences come from PBMCs, collected at disease progression, from a patient treated with ibrutinib. The receptor set was obtained from a human donor with chronic lymphocytic leukemia. Each CDR3 is given with its conserved first and last residue. A D gene is named only where the DNA matches it firmly. Rows may omit the clone size; those that give it use once, few, many or a size class.

abundance	d_gene	v_gene	j_gene	CDR3nt	CDR3aa
.	.	TRBV21-1	TRBJ1-6	TGTGCCAGCAGCAAAGCGGGATTAAGCTCCTATAATTCACCCCTCCACTTT	CASSKAGLSSYNSPLHF
.	.	TRBV4-1	TRBJ2-1	TGCGCCAGCAGCCAAGGACTCAATGAGCAGTTCTTC	CASSQGLNEQFF
.	TRBD2	TRBV7-8	TRBJ2-4	TGTGCCAGCAGCTACCTAGCGGGAGGGCTAGCCAAAAACATTCAGTACTTC	CASSYLAGGLAKNIQYF
.	.	TRBV27	TRBJ1-1	TGTGCCAGCCGAGGGACGGATCCGACCACTGAAGCTTTCTTT	CASRGTDPTTEAFF
few	TRBD1	TRBV2	TRBJ1-1	TGTGCCAGCAGCGACAGGGGGATAGACACTGAAGCTTTCTTT	CASSDRGIDTEAFF
.	.	TRBV30	TRBJ2-7	TGTGCCTACCTTAGGGCCTACGAGCAGTACTTC	CAYLRAYEQYF
.	.	TRBV6-5	TRBJ2-3	TGTGCCAGCAGTCGGACCGAGATCCGCACAGATACGCAGTATTTT	CASSRTEIRTDTQYF
.	.	TRBV6-1	TRBJ2-3	TGTGCCAGCAGCCCGATAGGGACCGATACGCAGTATTTT	CASSPIGTDTQYF
few	.	TRBV5-4	TRBJ2-1	TGTGCCAGCAGCTTCGACTATTACAATGAGCAGTTCTTC	CASSFDYYNEQFF
once	TRBD2	TRBV4-1	TRBJ2-3	TGCGCCAGCAGCCAAGCGGCAGCGGGAGGCTGGGATACGCAGTATTTT	CASSQAAAGGWDTQYF
.	.	TRBV7-9	TRBJ1-5	TGTGCCAGCAGCTTGGACAATCAGCCCCAGCATTTT	CASSLDNQPQHF
.	.	TRBV19	TRBJ1-2	TGTGCCAGTAGTATAGGGACCGCCCGGAATGGCTACACCTTC	CASSIGTARNGYTF
.	TRBD2	TRBV6-5	TRBJ2-3	TGTGCCAGCTCCTGGGGGGGTCCGCAGTATTTT	CASSWGGPQYF
.	.	TRBV14	TRBJ2-1	TGTGCCAGCAGCCCGCGGGGGCCAACCGGGAATGAGCAGTTCTTC	CASSPRGPTGNEQFF
.	TRBD1	TRBV6-5	TRBJ2-7	TGTGCCACCACAGGGGGCGGGAAACAGTACTTC	CATTGGGKQYF
few	.	TRBV19	TRBJ1-1	TGTGCCAGTAGCCCTTGGGGGGCAGAAGCTTTCTTT	CASSPWGAEAFF
.	.	TRBV29-1	TRBJ1-6	TGCAGCGTTCGGCAGGGGAATTCACCCCTCCACTTT	CSVRQGNSPLHF
.	.	TRBV18	TRBJ2-5	TGTGCCAGCTCACGATACAGGGAAGAGACCCAGTACTTC	CASSRYREETQYF
.	TRBD1	TRBV11-2	TRBJ1-2	TGTGCCAGCAGCTCCCGGACAGGGATTGGGTATGGCTACACCTTC	CASSSRTGIGYGYTF
.	.	TRBV27	TRBJ2-3	TGTGCCAGCAGTTTACGGGGGGCGGGTTCTTTCACAGATACGCAGTATTTT	CASSLRGAGSFTDTQYF
few	.	TRBV19	TRBJ2-7	TGTGCCAGTAGTATGGGTTCCGGGCAGTACTTC	CASSMGSGQYF
.	.	TRBV6-5	TRBJ2-2	TGTGCCAGCAGTTACCTCGGAGGCCGGGAGCTGTTTTTT	CASSYLGGRELFF
.	TRBD1	TRBV28	TRBJ2-2	TGTGCCAGCAGTTTTAGACAGGGACGAGGAACCGGGGAGCTGTTTTTT	CASSFRQGRGTGELFF
.	.	TRBV25-1	TRBJ1-4	TGTGCCAGCAGTTCCAGGGAAGGGGGGGATGAAAAACTGTTTTTT	CASSSREGGDEKLFF
.	.	TRBV15	TRBJ2-4	TGTGCCACCAGCACAAGGATCGCACAGGCCAAAAACATTCAGTACTTC	CATSTRIAQAKNIQYF
once	.	TRBV6-6	TRBJ2-7	TGTGCCAGCAGTTACTTTTGGGGTCGCGAGCAGTACTTC	CASSYFWGREQYF
.	.	TRBV5-6	TRBJ2-3	TGTGCCAGCAGCTTCGACACAGATACGCAGTATTTT	CASSFDTDTQYF
.	.	TRBV5-1	TRBJ1-1	TGCGCCAGCAGCTTGGTTGAGGGGGTTGGTGAAGCTTTCTTT	CASSLVEGVGEAFF
.	.	TRBV6-5	TRBJ2-5	TGTGCCAGCAGTTACTCGAGTCTTGCGGCCCAGTACTTC	CASSYSSLAAQYF
.	.	TRBV5-1	TRBJ2-1	TGCGCCAGCAGCTTGGTAGGGGAACGCTACAATGAGCAGTTCTTC	CASSLVGERYNEQFF
once	.	TRBV19	TRBJ2-1	TGTGCCAGTAGCCTCGGGGCAGGGGACAATGAGCAGTTCTTC	CASSLGAGDNEQFF
.	.	TRBV7-9	TRBJ2-3	TGTGCCAGCAGCTTCTTGGCGAACACAGATACGCAGTATTTT	CASSFLANTDTQYF